These 23 T cell receptor beta chains share one sample of origin, sequenced in a study of OX40 agonist ivuxolimab in advanced cancers. TCRdb keeps only in-frame clones here, not all; method: immunoSEQ multiplex PCR. The sample includes about 61,000 clones, about 85% seen only once; the top ten take 1% to 1.5%. The source material was CD4+ or CD8+ T cells sorted from blood, sampled in a trial of the OX40 agonist ivuxolimab. The receptors were gathered from an adult with an advanced solid tumor such as melanoma, head and neck, liver or kidney cancer.

This chain links TRBV18 with TRBJ1-1, with 9 bases fitting TRBD1. The CDR3 has 13 amino acids. Germline V gene lookup returns CDR1 KGHSH and CDR2 LQKENI. V lost 5 bases, J lost 5 bases, and 3 bases stayed unmatched. CDR3 protein: CASSSGQGTEAFF. The CDR3 bases are TGTGCCAGCTCATCAGGACAGGGGACTGAAGCTTTCTTT.

This sequence joins TRBV7-6 and TRBJ2-1; D possibly corresponds to TRBD2 (5 bases). Trimming removed 3 bases at V and 8 bases at J, with 17 bases between. The length of the CDR3 is 15 residues. Germline CDR1 SGHVS, CDR2 FNYEAQ. CDR3 sequence reads: CASSFAASMRDEQFF. The CDR3 coding sequence is TGTGCCAGCAGCTTTGCCGCATCCATGAGGGATGAGCAGTTCTTC.

Worth noting for this clone: As the CDR3 is not closed by the conserved phenylalanine or tryptophan, this likely results from a read error. The chain combines TRBV27 with TRBJ2-7; D is possibly TRBD1 (6 bases). The CDR3 loop spans 13 amino acids. Trimming removed 9 bases from V and 0 bases from J, with 12 bases in between. Germline V gene lookup returns CDR1 MNHEY and CDR2 SMNVEV (reference sequence). In DNA, the CDR3 is TGTGCCAGTCAAAACAGGGACTCCTACGAGCAGTACCTC. It encodes CASQNRDSYEQYL.

The chain couples TRBV5-3 to TRBJ2-7, with D perhaps TRBD2 (5 bases). TRBV5-3 is sorted into the ORF group, with uncertain function. There are 15 residues in the CDR3. Trimming stripped 8 bases from V and 7 bases from J, with 25 bases between. Here the CDR3 DNA reads TGTGCCAGCAGCCCTCAGGACTCCCTACTAAGAGAGCAGTACTTC. This gives the protein CASSPQDSLLREQYF.

The chain is built from TRBV28 and TRBJ2-1; 7 positions agree with TRBD2. From germline, CDR1 is MDHEN and CDR2 SYDVKM. This CDR3 region has 14 residues. V gave up 6 bases and J gave up 4 bases; unmatched junction bases: 6. For the CDR3, the DNA is TGTGCCAGCAGGGGCGGGGGACGTTACAATGAGCAGTTCTTC. Its translation: CASRGGGRYNEQFF.

This clone showed up just once. The chain is built from TRBV6-1 and TRBJ2-3; the match to TRBD1 covers 10 bases. The CDR3 loop spans 15 amino acids. CDR1 is MNHNS and CDR2 is SASEGT in the germline V gene. Trimming took 6 bases from V and 5 from J; bases not matched to a gene: 8. CDR3 region: CASSLDRGQVDTQYF. The CDR3 DNA is TGTGCCAGCAGCCTAGACAGGGGGCAGGTAGATACGCAGTATTTT.

This clone has a single count. The CDR3 region is CASSFKNTGELFF. The DNA of the CDR3 is TGCGCCAGCAGCTTTAAGAACACCGGGGAGCTGTTTTTT. V and J are TRBV5-1 and TRBJ2-2, with D hard to call. Germline CDR1 SGHRS, CDR2 YFSETQ. CDR3 length: 13 amino acids. The V end lost 2 bases, the J end lost 1 base, and 3 bases lay between the germline ends.

The gene calls are TRBV18 and TRBJ1-4; D perhaps matches TRBD1 (6 bases). CDR1 and CDR2 (germline): KGHSH, LQKENI. Deletions cut 3 bases from V and 5 bases from J, with 10 bases between. The CDR3 is 14 amino acids. The CDR3 protein is CASSPRDTNEKLFF. As DNA, the CDR3 is TGTGCCAGCTCACCCCGGGACACGAATGAAAAACTGTTTTTT. The entire variable domain, with the rest obtained from reference TRBV18 and TRBJ1-4, is as follows: NAGVMQNPRHLVRRRGQEARLRCSPMKGHSHVYWYRQLPEEGLKFMVYLQKENIIDESGMPKERFSAEFPKEGPSILRIQQVVRGDSAAYFCASSPRDTNEKLFFGSGTQLSVL.

This chain connects TRBV9 to TRBJ1-2, with TRBD1 matching 10 bases. Germline CDR1 reads SGDLS; CDR2 reads YYNGEE. With V trimmed by 0 bases and J by 5 bases, 7 bases remained unmatched. The CDR3 length is 16 residues. As DNA, the CDR3 is TGTGCCAGCAGCGTAGCTGTGACAGGGGGCCGGTATGGCTACACCTTC. It is translated as CASSVAVTGGRYGYTF.

This chain joins TRBV7-8 and TRBJ2-5; 12 bases line up with TRBD2. Germline CDR1 and CDR2: SGHVS and FQNEAQ. This CDR3 has 18 residues. The V and J ends lost 4 bases and 4 bases, in that order; junction bases with no gene match: 13. CDR3 loop: CASSSRATSGGPRETQYF. The CDR3, as DNA: TGTGCCAGCAGCTCAAGAGCAACTAGCGGGGGGCCCCGAGAGACCCAGTACTTC.

This clone was observed once. The genes are TRBV14 and TRBJ2-6, with D perhaps TRBD1 (6 bases). Germline V CDR1 and CDR2: SGHDN, FVKESK. The V and J ends lost 5 bases and 0 bases respectively, with 14 bases between them. CDR3 length: 17 amino acids. Here the CDR3 reads CASSKWTASSGANVLTF. Here the CDR3 DNA reads TGTGCCAGCAGCAAATGGACAGCGAGCTCTGGGGCCAACGTCCTGACTTTC.

The rearrangement joins TRBV23-1 to TRBJ1-1; no definite D call. TRBV23-1 is an ORF, and what it does is uncertain. V was shortened by 0 bases and J by 1 base, with 18 bases between the two germline ends. CDR3 size: 18 residues. The DNA for the CDR3 is TGCGCCAGCAGTCAATCTCCGTACGTCAGAAAGGGGAACACTGAAGCTTTCTTT. Its translation is CASSQSPYVRKGNTEAFF.

The chain combines TRBV5-4 with TRBJ1-2; D might be TRBD1 (6 bases). The germline V gene encodes CDR1 SGHNT and CDR2 YYREEE (reference sequence). Trimming cost V 1 base and J 4 bases, with 11 bases left between them. The CDR3 runs 14 residues. The CDR3, as DNA: TGTGCCAGCAGCTTGAGGGGGGCGGGCTATGGCTACACCTTC. It translates to CASSLRGAGYGYTF.

The chain combines TRBV5-4 with TRBJ2-7, with TRBD1 matching over 7 bases. With 7 bases clipped from V and 3 bases from J, the junction kept 7 bases outside the gene matches. Germline V lookup: CDR1 SGHNT, CDR2 YYREEE (reference sequence). This CDR3 contains 13 residues. CDR3 sequence: CASSDRASYEQYF. The CDR3 DNA reads as TGTGCCAGCTCAGACAGGGCAAGCTACGAGCAGTACTTC.

The V call is TRBV18, the J call TRBJ2-2; tentative D call: TRBD1 (6 bases). CDR3 length: 12 amino acids. V lost 4 bases to trimming and J lost 6 bases, with 6 bases between them. CDR1 is KGHSH and CDR2 is LQKENI in the germline V gene. For the CDR3, the DNA is TGTGCCAGCTCACAGGGGGCCGGGGAGCTGTTTTTT. Protein: CASSQGAGELFF.

In DNA form, the CDR3 reads TGTGCCAGTAGTTTCCTCGTGGGGACAGGGAGAACTGAAGCTTTCTTT. Amino acids: CASSFLVGTGRTEAFF. V is TRBV19 and J is TRBJ1-1; 9 bases are a match to TRBD1. The CDR3 is made up of 16 amino acids. The junction had 12 bases not matched to a gene; V was cut back by 5 bases and J by 5 bases. Germline loops: CDR1 LNHDA, CDR2 SQIVND (reference sequence).

This clone was recorded a few times. The chain employs TRBV5-8 and TRBJ2-7; no reliable D call. The CDR3 is 14 amino acids. Trimming shortened V by 0 bases and J by 3 bases, and 10 bases separated the two germline ends. Germline assignment: CDR1 SGHTS and CDR2 YDEGEE. CDR3 sequence: CASSLGSVGYEQYF. CDR3 bases: TGTGCCAGCAGCTTGGGTTCGGTTGGCTACGAGCAGTACTTC.

The chain joins TRBV18 to TRBJ1-6; TRBD1 matches at 8 bases. V trimming: 4 bases; J trimming: 8 bases; junction bases outside the gene matches: 13. Germline lookup yields CDR1 KGHSH and CDR2 LQKENI. This CDR3 contains 17 residues. The chain's CDR3 is CASSRQDRVVADSPLHF. CDR3 nucleotide sequence: TGTGCCAGCTCACGACAGGACAGGGTCGTCGCGGATTCACCCCTCCACTTT.

The chain carries TRBV7-2 and TRBJ2-7; TRBD1 aligns across 7 bases. Unmatched junction bases numbered 7, after V lost 2 bases and J lost 6 bases. The CDR3 is 14 residues long. The V gene's germline CDR1 is SGHTA and CDR2 FQGNSA. The CDR3, as DNA: TGTGCCAGCAGCTTAACTCAGGGGGATGTCGAGCAGTACTTC. This codes for CASSLTQGDVEQYF.

This clone was found a few times. The rearrangement uses TRBV21-1 and TRBJ2-5; the DNA was not used to check the table's D call, TRBD1. TRBV21-1 is noted as a pseudogene. The CDR3 runs to 14 residues. CDR3 sequence reads: CASRGRGHQETQYF. The CDR3 DNA reads TGTGCCAGCAGAGGCAGGGGGCACCAAGAGACCCAGTACTTC.

This chain links TRBV6-5 with TRBJ1-2, with 9 bases identical to TRBD1. The CDR3 runs 14 residues. Germline V gives CDR1 MNHEY, CDR2 SVGAGI. V was pared by 4 bases and J by 7 bases, with 7 bases of the junction left unmatched. The CDR3 here is CASSSTGGIGGYTF. The CDR3 DNA reads TGTGCCAGCAGTTCGACAGGGGGGATAGGTGGCTACACCTTC.

The chain links TRBV19 to TRBJ2-3; 8 bases map to TRBD1. Trimming removed 4 bases from V and 4 bases from J; junction bases left unmatched: 19. This CDR3 contains 19 residues. CDR1 is LNHDA and CDR2 is SQIVND in the germline V gene (reference sequence). CDR3 DNA sequence: TGTGCCAGTAGTACCCTGCCGCGGCCTTCCGGGACAGGCCCAGATACGCAGTATTTT. It codes for CASSTLPRPSGTGPDTQYF.

J is TRBJ1-3 and V is TRBV11-2; D uncertain. Germline CDR1 is SGHAT and CDR2 is FQNNGV. Trimming removed 3 bases from V and 0 bases from J, with 3 bases in between. The CDR3 spans 13 residues. The CDR3 is CASSFGSGNTIYF. As DNA, the CDR3 is TGTGCCAGCAGCTTCGGCTCTGGAAACACCATATATTTT.